Listed below are T cell receptor beta chains from one sample, sequenced in a study of blood T cell repertoires in COVID-19. The protocol was immunoSEQ multiplex PCR, while the TCRdb copy is restricted to in-frame clones and leaves out a portion. This table holds approximately 49,000 clones, roughly 84% found once. What was sequenced was peripheral blood. The receptor source for this set is a man aged 45-60 years with acute or convalescent COVID-19. The CDR3 runs from the conserved cysteine through the conserved F or W. The D gene is left open where the match is weak. The listing skips clone size in some rows; elsewhere it reads once, few, many or a size class.

-	-	TRBV7-9	TRBJ2-7	TGTGCCAGCACCTCCGGAGGAGGCGAGCAGTACTTC	CASTSGGGEQYF
-	TRBD1	TRBV24-1	TRBJ2-3	TGTGCCACCAGTGATTTGGGACAGGGCGGCGATACGCAGTATTTT	CATSDLGQGGDTQYF
-	TRBD1	TRBV28	TRBJ1-5	TGTGCCAGCAGTTTGCCGCCGGGACAGGGTCGGAATCAGCCCCAGCATTTT	CASSLPPGQGRNQPQHF
-	TRBD1	TRBV28	TRBJ1-2	TGTGCCAGCAGTTTAAGGACAGGGTGGGGCACCTTC	CASSLRTGWGTF
-	-	TRBV11-3	TRBJ2-4	TGTGCCAGCAGCTTTTCGGGGTTCATTCAGTACTTC	CASSFSGFIQYF
-	-	TRBV28	TRBJ2-7	TGTGCCAGCAGTTTACAGGGAAGATCCTACGAGCAGTACTTC	CASSLQGRSYEQYF
-	-	TRBV3-1/TRBV3-2	TRBJ2-1	TGTGCCAGCAGCCAGGAGGTGATCAATGAGCAGTTCTTC	CASSQEVINEQFF
-	TRBD2	TRBV5-4	TRBJ2-5	TGTGCCAGCAGGGTGTCTGGCGGGGGGGTAGAAGAGACCCAGTACTTC	CASRVSGGGVEETQYF
once	TRBD1	TRBV5-5	TRBJ1-1	TGTGCCAGCAGCAAAGGACAGGGCTCGGTCGCTGAAGCTTTCTTT	CASSKGQGSVAEAFF
-	-	TRBV5-1	TRBJ1-4	TGCGCCAGCAGCTTGGCAGGGTACGAAAAACTGTTTTTT	CASSLAGYEKLFF
-	TRBD1	TRBV28	TRBJ2-7	TGTGCCTGCACCACCCCGGGACAGGGTAGATACGAGCAGTACTTC	CACTTPGQGRYEQYF
-	TRBD1	TRBV9	TRBJ1-1	TGTGCCAGCAGCGTAGCCGCCGGGACAGGGAGCACTGAAGCTTTCTTT	CASSVAAGTGSTEAFF
-	-	TRBV19	TRBJ1-3	TGTGCCACCAGGGCGGGAATTTATGGAAACACCATATATTTT	CATRAGIYGNTIYF
-	TRBD2	TRBV9	TRBJ2-3	TGTGCCAGCAGCATACGGACTAGTAGAGATACGCAGTATTTT	CASSIRTSRDTQYF
-	-	TRBV10-3	TRBJ2-3	TGTGCCATCAGTGACTTTTCCGAGGCAGATACGCAGTATTTT	CAISDFSEADTQYF
few	-	TRBV27	TRBJ1-2	TGTGCCAGCAGTTTATCGAAGGGGGTCGGAGGCCGCTACACCTTC	CASSLSKGVGGRYTF
-	-	TRBV11-2	TRBJ2-7	TGTGCCAGCAGCTACCCCAGGACCTACGAGCAGTACTTC	CASSYPRTYEQYF
few	-	TRBV6-5	TRBJ1-5	TGTGCCAGCAGACGGAGGGGCAATCAGCCCCAGCATTTT	CASRRRGNQPQHF
-	-	TRBV10-3	TRBJ2-5	TGTGCCATCAGTTCTTGGGGAGAGGAGACCCAGTACTTC	CAISSWGEETQYF
-	-	TRBV18	TRBJ2-7	TGTGCCAGCTCCGACCCGGACGGTGCGGGGATTTACGAGCAGTACTTC	CASSDPDGAGIYEQYF
few	-	TRBV19	TRBJ1-6	TGTGCCAGTACCCCGGGGGGGCTCTTAAGTGATTCACCCCTCCACTTT	CASTPGGLLSDSPLHF
-	-	TRBV24-1	TRBJ1-2	TGTGCCACCAGCGCCGCAGGGGTCCATTCCTCCCTGTATGGCTACACCTTC	CATSAAGVHSSLYGYTF
once	TRBD2	TRBV28	TRBJ2-5	TGTGCCAGCAGCCTTAGCGGGCCCCTCGGGACCCAGTACTTC	CASSLSGPLGTQYF
-	-	TRBV7-2	TRBJ1-4	TGTGCCAGCAGCTTAGGTCGGGTAAATGAAAAACTGTTTTTT	CASSLGRVNEKLFF
few	-	TRBV2	TRBJ2-7	TGTGCCAGCGTGGGCAGAACCTACGAGCAGTACTTC	CASVGRTYEQYF
once	-	TRBV24-1	TRBJ2-1	TGTGCCACCTCCCTCAGCGTCGGGAAGGTTGAGCAGTTCTTC	CATSLSVGKVEQFF
-	-	TRBV24-1	TRBJ2-2	TGTGCCACCAGTAATTTGGGGGCGCGGGGCACCGGGGAGCTGTTTTTT	CATSNLGARGTGELFF
-	TRBD2	TRBV24-1	TRBJ2-1	TGTGCCACCAGTGGGGGGGGGATCTATACTAACAATGAGCAGTTCTTC	CATSGGGIYTNNEQFF
-	TRBD1	TRBV28	TRBJ2-1	TGTGCCAGCAGACGACAGGGGATAGGGGATTGGGATGAGCAGTTCTTC	CASRRQGIGDWDEQFF
-	-	TRBV7-9	TRBJ1-3	TGTGCCAGCAGCTTAGCAGGGGCTGGAAACACCATATATTTT	CASSLAGAGNTIYF
-	-	TRBV28	TRBJ2-3	TGTGCCAGCAGTGCGTCTCCGCCGTACACAGATACGCAGTATTTT	CASSASPPYTDTQYF
once	TRBD1	TRBV6-5	TRBJ2-7	TGTGCCAGCAGGGTAGGGACAGGTTCCCACGAGCAGTACTTC	CASRVGTGSHEQYF
-	-	TRBV27	TRBJ1-2	TGTGCCAGCAGTTCCTCCCCGCGGCCCAATATCTATGGCTACACCTTC	CASSSSPRPNIYGYTF